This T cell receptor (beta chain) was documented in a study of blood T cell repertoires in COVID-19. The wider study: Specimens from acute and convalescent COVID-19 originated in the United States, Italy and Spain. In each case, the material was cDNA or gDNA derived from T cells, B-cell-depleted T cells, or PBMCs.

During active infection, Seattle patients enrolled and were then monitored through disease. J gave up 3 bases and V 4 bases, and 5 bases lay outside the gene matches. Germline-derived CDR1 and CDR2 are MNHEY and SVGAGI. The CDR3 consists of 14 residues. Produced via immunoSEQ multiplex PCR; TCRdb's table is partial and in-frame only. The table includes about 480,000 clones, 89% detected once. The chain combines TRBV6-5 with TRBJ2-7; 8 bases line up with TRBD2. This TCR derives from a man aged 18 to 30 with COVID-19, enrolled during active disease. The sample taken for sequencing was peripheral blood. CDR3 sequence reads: CASSSSGSGYEQYF. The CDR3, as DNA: TGTGCCAGCAGTTCCAGCGGGAGCGGCTACGAGCAGTACTTC.